Reported below is one T cell receptor (beta chain). The antigen remains unidentified. Its ends do not fully match the called genes, so a read error is possible. Sequencing used immunoSEQ multiplex PCR; TCRdb keeps in-frame clones, though not all of them. The table records 130,000 or so clones, 86% of them present only once. These data originate in a study of T cell responses to AZD1222 COVID-19 vaccine. Study-wide findings and caveats: Repertoires were obtained only post-peak T cell response. Females made up more of the donors, who were largely white British, and clonal diversity may have come out too low.

Here the sequenced sample was peripheral blood, taken 28 days after the second AZD1222 dose. The receptor comes from an adult who received the AZD1222 COVID-19 vaccine.

CDR3 protein: CASSFQHYSNQPQHF. The CDR3 DNA reads TGTGCTAGCAGCTTCCAACATTATAGCAATCAGCCCCAGCATTTT. V and J are TRBV7-7 and TRBJ1-5, with D hard to call. From germline, CDR1 is SSHAT and CDR2 FNYEAQ (reference sequence). The length of the CDR3 is 15 residues.